The clone carrying this T cell receptor beta chain was seen repeatedly, ten times or more. This CDR3 has 14 residues. From germline, CDR1 is DFQATT and CDR2 SNEGSKA (reference sequence). J gave up 2 bases and V 1 base, and 2 bases lay outside the gene matches. This entry comes from a study of human T cells and chemical hapten exposure. Using its own MiXCR run on the RACE reads, TCRdb lists one record per CDR3 protein. The sample holds some 250,000 distinct CDR3 sequences; about 7.7% are singletons and the top ten take roughly 1.2%. Specified time point: pre-sensitization, week 0. Treatment indicated: therapeutic diphenylcyclopropenone sensitization with weekly scalp DPC.

The source material was whole blood, sampled in connection with sensitization to the hapten diphenylcyclopropenone (DPC). The source of this sequence is a man aged 18 to 35 with alopecia areata. Some clones in this sample may be carry-over from other donors' samples. The chain is built from TRBV20-1 and TRBJ2-3; the match to TRBD2 covers 8 bases. CDR3 in amino acids: CSARAGGATDTQYF. The DNA for the CDR3 is TGCAGTGCTAGAGCGGGGGGGGCCACAGATACGCAGTATTTT.